The source of this T cell receptor beta chain is a study of cytomegalovirus exposure and HLA in healthy donors. Study information: Early release data held roughly 90 million unique TCRs from HLA-typed donors. Study-wide results and limits: The likely explanation for a cluster of highly shared sequence variants was sequencing artifact.

As regards this clone: The antigen remains undetermined.

Use of 60 Vbeta and 13 Jbeta primers characterized the PCR. Repertoires were generated with immunoSEQ multiplex PCR, while TCRdb's copy carries only in-frame clones and drops some. The sample includes about 82,000 clones, 60% to 85% of them seen just once. The V gene lost 3 bases and the J gene lost 1 base, with 12 bases spanning the gap. Germline V gives CDR1 MNHNY, CDR2 SVGAGI (reference sequence). The CDR3 is 15 residues long. The chain is built from TRBV6-6 and TRBJ2-5; possible D gene TRBD2, 7 bases. The TCR was taken from a male donor in good health and CMV-seropositive. Sequenced material: PBMCs. The CDR3 spells CASSYWGGGQETQYF. The DNA for the CDR3 is TGTGCCAGCAGTTATTGGGGGGGCGGCCAAGAGACCCAGTACTTC.